These T cell receptor beta chains were read from a single sample in a study of cytomegalovirus exposure and HLA in healthy donors. Profiled with immunoSEQ multiplex PCR; TCRdb holds only in-frame clones, not every one. The repertoire holds more than 85,000 clones, with 70% to 80% as singletons. Input material: PBMCs. The receptors stem from a man in his forties in good health and CMV-seronegative. CDR3s include the opening cysteine and the closing phenylalanine or tryptophan. The order of the fields is D gene, J gene, clone size, V gene, CDR3 DNA, CDR3 protein. The D gene is left open where the match is weak. Expanded clones get a size class; other rows say once, few or many, or leave the size out.

>NA|TRBJ2-5|NA|TRBV11-1
TGTGCCAGCAGCTTACAGGGGCTGTACCAAGAGACCCAGTACTTC
CASSLQGLYQETQYF
>NA|TRBJ2-3|NA|TRBV11-3
TGTGCCAGCAGCTTGGGGGGGCGAGGTACGCAGTATTTT
CASSLGGRGTQYF
>TRBD2|TRBJ2-5|NA|TRBV25-1
TGTGCCAGCAGTACGGGGGGGCAAGAGACCCAGTACTTC
CASSTGGQETQYF
>NA|TRBJ2-5|NA|TRBV27
TGTGCCAGCAGTTTATGGGGGGGGGCGGGTGAGACCCAGTACTTC
CASSLWGGAGETQYF
>TRBD2|TRBJ2-3|NA|TRBV10-3
TGTGCCATCAGTGCTACTAGCGGGAGGGCAGATACGCAGTATTTT
CAISATSGRADTQYF
>TRBD2|TRBJ2-3|NA|TRBV7-2
TGTGCCAGCAGCTTAGGACTAGCTATCGATACGCAGTATTTT
CASSLGLAIDTQYF
>NA|TRBJ1-5|NA|TRBV5-5
TGTGCCAGCAGCCAAGCGGGGCACGGCAATCAGCCCCAGCATTTT
CASSQAGHGNQPQHF
>NA|TRBJ1-2|once|TRBV19
TGTGCCAGTAGTAGCCAGGGGTACTATGGCTACACCTTC
CASSSQGYYGYTF
>TRBD1|TRBJ1-1|NA|TRBV5-1
TGCGCCAGCAGCGAGACAGGGCCTGAAGCTTTCTTT
CASSETGPEAFF
>NA|TRBJ1-2|NA|TRBV7-9
TGTGCCAGCAGCTCCGACCGGGCTAACTATGGCTACACCTTC
CASSSDRANYGYTF
>TRBD2|TRBJ2-1|NA|TRBV7-7
TGTGCCAGCAGCCTGACTAGCGTACCGACCTACAATGAGCAGTTCTTC
CASSLTSVPTYNEQFF
>TRBD2|TRBJ2-7|NA|TRBV5-1
TGCGCCAGCAGCTTGAAGGACACTAGCGTCTACTACGAGCAGTACTTC
CASSLKDTSVYYEQYF
>TRBD1|TRBJ1-5|few|TRBV28
TGTGCCAGCCAGTTTAGGGGGCTCAGGGTCGGCAATCAGCCCCAGCATTTT
CASQFRGLRVGNQPQHF
>NA|TRBJ2-7|NA|TRBV6-6
TGTGCCAGCAGTTATCGGTTTGGTCTCTACGAGCAGTACTTC
CASSYRFGLYEQYF
>TRBD2|TRBJ2-7|NA|TRBV7-8
TGTGCCAGCAGCTCTAGTAGTGGGAGCGGGGTGACCTACGAGCAGTACTTC
CASSSSSGSGVTYEQYF
>NA|TRBJ1-1|NA|TRBV25-1
TGTGCCAGCAGTTGGGGGCAGAACACTGAAGCTTTCTTT
CASSWGQNTEAFF
>TRBD2|TRBJ2-3|NA|TRBV4-3
TGCGCCAGCAGCCAAGAGGGGAGGGATTGGAGCACAGATACGCAGTATTTT
CASSQEGRDWSTDTQYF
>TRBD2|TRBJ2-4|few|TRBV10-2
TGCGCCAGCAGAGGACTAGCGGGTCCGGATAGCATTCAGTACTTC
CASRGLAGPDSIQYF
>TRBD1|TRBJ2-7|NA|TRBV29-1
TGCAGCGTCGGACGCGGACAGGGGCCCTACGAGCAGTACTTC
CSVGRGQGPYEQYF
>NA|TRBJ1-5|NA|TRBV27
TGTGCCAGCAGTTACCGGGTAGCTCAGCCCCAGCATTTT
CASSYRVAQPQHF
>TRBD2|TRBJ2-2|few|TRBV5-1
TGCGCCAGCAGCTTAGAGCGGGGCGACACCGGGGAGCTGTTTTTT
CASSLERGDTGELFF
>TRBD1|TRBJ1-6|NA|TRBV7-2
TGTGCCAGCAGCTTAGCATTGCGGGACAGGGTGAAAAATTCACCCCTCCACTTT
CASSLALRDRVKNSPLHF
>NA|TRBJ1-2|NA|TRBV7-9
TGTGCCAGCAGCTTAGCGGGCGGAGGAAACTATGGCTACACCTTC
CASSLAGGGNYGYTF
>NA|TRBJ2-3|NA|TRBV7-6
TGTGCCAGCAGCTCCGCAGATACGCAGTATTTT
CASSSADTQYF
>NA|TRBJ2-5|few|TRBV12-5
TGTGCTAGTGGTTTGGCCAAAATCGGGTTAAGGGATGGGGAGCAGTACTTC
CASGLAKIGLRDGEQYF
>TRBD2|TRBJ2-7|few|TRBV7-8
TGTGCCAGCAGCCCGAGGACTAGCGGGGGGGCCTACGAGCAGTACTTC
CASSPRTSGGAYEQYF
>TRBD1|TRBJ2-1|NA|TRBV7-9
TGTGCCAGCAGCCTAACCGGGACAGGGGGTCACAATGAGCAGTTCTTC
CASSLTGTGGHNEQFF
>NA|TRBJ1-5|NA|TRBV7-2
TGTGCCAGCAGCTCCTCGGGGGACGATTACCAGCCCCAGCATTTT
CASSSSGDDYQPQHF
>NA|TRBJ1-3|NA|TRBV6-1
TGTGCCAGCAATACAGGGCACGGAAACACCATATATTTT
CASNTGHGNTIYF
>TRBD2|TRBJ2-7|NA|TRBV7-2
TGTGCCAGCAGCCTCCGGGGGGGGATAACCTACGAGCAGTACTTC
CASSLRGGITYEQYF
>NA|TRBJ2-7|NA|TRBV29-1
TGCAGCGTTTTGGGAGTGAGGGATTCCCACGAGCAGTACTTC
CSVLGVRDSHEQYF